The rows below give T cell receptor beta chains drawn from one sample of a study of CD8+ T cells in alopecia areata. Generated by immunoSEQ multiplex PCR, the TCRdb table keeps only in-frame clones and is missing some. The sample carries about 99,000 clones, about nine tenths recorded once. Sample: CD8+ T cells sorted from blood, taken at approximately week 30, from a patient treated with tofacitinib. The source is a human donor with alopecia areata. The CDR3 runs from the conserved cysteine through the conserved F or W. Each record gives: CDR3 DNA, CDR3 protein, clone size, V gene, J gene, D gene. A D gene is named only where the DNA matches it firmly. Part of the rows lack a size; the others show once, few, many or a class for expanded clones.

TGTGCCACCGGCCAGACCTCCTACAATGAGCAGTTCTTC,CATGQTSYNEQFF,.,TRBV2,TRBJ2-1,.
TGTGCCGGTCGGACTGGACAGTTCAATTCACCCCTCCACTTT,CAGRTGQFNSPLHF,.,TRBV6-1,TRBJ1-6,.
TGTGCCAGCAGCTCATACTCCTACGAGCAGTACTTC,CASSSYSYEQYF,once,TRBV5-4,TRBJ2-7,.
TGTGCCAGCAGCAAAAGAAGACAGCCCTACGAGCAGTACTTC,CASSKRRQPYEQYF,.,TRBV21-1,TRBJ2-7,.
TGCGCCAGCAGCTTGGCCGAGGGGCGCACAGATACGCAGTATTTT,CASSLAEGRTDTQYF,once,TRBV5-1,TRBJ2-3,.
TGTGCCAGCTCATTCCCGACGGGACAGGGGGCGCCCGGCTACACCTTC,CASSFPTGQGAPGYTF,.,TRBV18,TRBJ1-2,TRBD1
TGTGCCAGCAGCCATCCGGGACTGTGGCAAGAGACCCAGTACTTC,CASSHPGLWQETQYF,.,TRBV7-9,TRBJ2-5,.
TGTGCCAGCACCGGACTTTTGGACATTCAGTACTTC,CASTGLLDIQYF,.,TRBV6-1,TRBJ2-4,.
TGTGCCAGTAGTATCGCTAGCGGGGTCTACGAGCAGTACTTC,CASSIASGVYEQYF,.,TRBV19,TRBJ2-7,TRBD2
TGTGCCTGGGGCCGCAGTCAAGAGACCCAGTACTTC,CAWGRSQETQYF,.,TRBV30,TRBJ2-5,.
TGCGCCAGCAGCCCCTCCCACCGGGACAGCCTCCAAGAGACCCAGTACTTC,CASSPSHRDSLQETQYF,.,TRBV4-1,TRBJ2-5,TRBD1
TGTGCCAGCAGCGGACGGAAGGGAGTCGAGGTCGCAGATACGCAGTATTTT,CASSGRKGVEVADTQYF,.,TRBV9,TRBJ2-3,.
TGTGCCAGCAAGGGACAACGCCTATATGGCTACACCTTC,CASKGQRLYGYTF,once,TRBV27,TRBJ1-2,.
TGTGCCAGCAGTTTGACAGGGATGCGAGAGCAGTACTTC,CASSLTGMREQYF,.,TRBV27,TRBJ2-7,TRBD1
TGTGCCAGCAGCTCCTACCCCGGGGGGGACGAGCAGTACTTC,CASSSYPGGDEQYF,.,TRBV11-1,TRBJ2-7,TRBD2
TGTGCCAGCTCATCCCCACTAACCAATGAGCAGTTCTTC,CASSSPLTNEQFF,.,TRBV18,TRBJ2-1,.
TGCAGCGGGGGACAGGGGGCCAAAAACATTCAGTACTTC,CSGGQGAKNIQYF,.,TRBV29-1,TRBJ2-4,TRBD1
TGTGCCAGCAGCTCCCTTAGCGGGGGGCTCGCAGATACGCAGTATTTT,CASSSLSGGLADTQYF,.,TRBV5-4,TRBJ2-3,TRBD2
TGTGCCAGCCGCGATTCTCATAGCAATCAGCCCCAGCATTTT,CASRDSHSNQPQHF,.,TRBV27,TRBJ1-5,.
TGTGCCAGCAGCTTTGGGCAGTTGAATCAGCCCCAGCATTTT,CASSFGQLNQPQHF,.,TRBV13,TRBJ1-5,.
TGTGCCAGCAGCGCAATACCCGCAAAGTCCGGGGAGCTGTTTTTT,CASSAIPAKSGELFF,.,TRBV7-9,TRBJ2-2,.
TGTGCCAGCAGTGTGACAGAGGTAAACGAGCAGTACTTC,CASSVTEVNEQYF,.,TRBV25-1,TRBJ2-7,.
TGTGCCAGCAGCCCCACGGGCAGCTCCTACGAGCAGTACTTC,CASSPTGSSYEQYF,.,TRBV7-3,TRBJ2-7,.
TGCGCCAGCAGCCACCCGACAGGCAACACTGAAGCTTTCTTT,CASSHPTGNTEAFF,.,TRBV4-1,TRBJ1-1,.
TGCAGCGTTGAAGATGGAGACAGAGACACCGGGGAGCTGTTTTTT,CSVEDGDRDTGELFF,.,TRBV29-1,TRBJ2-2,.
TGTGCCAGCAGTGTCAGGGTCCTGGGCACTGAAGCTTTCTTT,CASSVRVLGTEAFF,.,TRBV6-1,TRBJ1-1,.
TGTGCCAGCAGTTCAGGGGGGAGCAATCAGCCCCAGCATTTT,CASSSGGSNQPQHF,few,TRBV27,TRBJ1-5,TRBD1
TGTGCCAGCAGCGACGACAGGGGAGCAGAGACCCAGTACTTC,CASSDDRGAETQYF,once,TRBV7-9,TRBJ2-5,TRBD1
TGTGCCAGTAAAGGGGGGTGCACCCCGGGGAACACTGAAGCTTTCTTT,CASKGGCTPGNTEAFF,.,TRBV19,TRBJ1-1,.
TGCAGCGTTGTAGACGGGGTGAACCAAGAGACCCAGTACTTC,CSVVDGVNQETQYF,.,TRBV29-1,TRBJ2-5,.
TGTGCCAGCAGACAGGGAGGGACTGAAGCTTTCTTT,CASRQGGTEAFF,.,TRBV13,TRBJ1-1,.
TGTGCCAGCAGCTTAGATGGGTCCTGGGGCCCCACGGGATCCGGGGAGCTGTTTTTT,CASSLDGSWGPTGSGELFF,.,TRBV11-2,TRBJ2-2,.
TGTGCCAGCAGTCTTACAGAGGATGAGCAGTTCTTC,CASSLTEDEQFF,.,TRBV6-5,TRBJ2-1,.
TGTGCCAGCAGCGTACAGGGGGCAGGAGAGACCCAGTACTTC,CASSVQGAGETQYF,.,TRBV9,TRBJ2-5,TRBD1
TGTGCCAGTAGTATTACAGCATACACTGAAGCTTTCTTT,CASSITAYTEAFF,.,TRBV19,TRBJ1-1,.
TGTGCCAGCAGCCCGACTAGATCAACTAATGAAAAACTGTTTTTT,CASSPTRSTNEKLFF,.,TRBV14,TRBJ1-4,.
TGTGCCAGCAGCCTAGGAGGGGGACAGGGCAATTACAATGAGCAGTTCTTC,CASSLGGGQGNYNEQFF,.,TRBV7-8,TRBJ2-1,TRBD1
TGTGCCAGCAGTCTGGGGCCTGGGGAGACCCAGTACTTC,CASSLGPGETQYF,.,TRBV6-5,TRBJ2-5,.
TGTGCCAGCAGCTTTCGACAGCCCTACGAGCAGTACTTC,CASSFRQPYEQYF,once,TRBV7-2,TRBJ2-7,.
TGTGCCAGCAGTTCCCCTTCGGGCCCAGAGACCCAGTACTTC,CASSSPSGPETQYF,once,TRBV28,TRBJ2-5,.
TGCAGCGTTGAGGGGAGTCGGAGGGACAATGAGCAGTTCTTC,CSVEGSRRDNEQFF,.,TRBV29-1,TRBJ2-1,.
TGCAGCGCAACGGGACGCAGCTGGAACGAGCAGTACTTC,CSATGRSWNEQYF,.,TRBV29-1,TRBJ2-7,.
TGTGCCAGCAGCTTAGACGTAGCGGGAGTAGATGAGCAGTTCTTC,CASSLDVAGVDEQFF,.,TRBV7-8,TRBJ2-1,TRBD2
TGCAGCGTTAAAGATAGGGGACAGGGGAGTTCTGGGGCCAACGTCCTGACTTTC,CSVKDRGQGSSGANVLTF,.,TRBV29-1,TRBJ2-6,TRBD1
TGTGCCAGCAGGGGTCCCCATGGGGATACGCAGTATTTT,CASRGPHGDTQYF,.,TRBV2,TRBJ2-3,.
TGCGCCAGCAGCTTGGCCCTGGGCACTGAAGCTTTCTTT,CASSLALGTEAFF,.,TRBV5-1,TRBJ1-1,.
TGTGCCAGCAGCGTATCTCTGACAGGGGGGTCAGATACGCAGTATTTT,CASSVSLTGGSDTQYF,.,TRBV9,TRBJ2-3,TRBD1
TGCAGCGTTGAACAGGGGCCCGGGGAGCTGTTTTTT,CSVEQGPGELFF,.,TRBV29-1,TRBJ2-2,.
TGTGCCAGCAGCTTGGGGACAGGGGGAACCGGGGAGCTGTTTTTT,CASSLGTGGTGELFF,.,TRBV5-6,TRBJ2-2,TRBD1
TGTGCCTGGAGTTGGAGGAACCAAGAGCAGTACTTC,CAWSWRNQEQYF,.,TRBV30,TRBJ2-7,.
TGTGCCAGCAGTGGGCACGAGCAGTACTTC,CASSGHEQYF,once,TRBV2,TRBJ2-7,.
TGTGCCAGCAGTGAAGGGGTGCTCCGAGACTCCAATAGCAATCAGCCCCAGCATTTT,CASSEGVLRDSNSNQPQHF,.,TRBV6-1,TRBJ1-5,.
TGTGCCAGCAGCCCTCCCGGAGCGGGAGTCCCCAATGAGCAGTTCTTC,CASSPPGAGVPNEQFF,.,TRBV9,TRBJ2-1,TRBD2
TGTGCCAGCAGCTTGGCAACAGGGGATCCCTACGAGCAGTACTTC,CASSLATGDPYEQYF,.,TRBV5-4,TRBJ2-7,TRBD1
TGTGCCAGCAGGACAGGGAACACTGAAGCTTTCTTT,CASRTGNTEAFF,.,TRBV6-1,TRBJ1-1,.
TGCGCCAGCAGCCAAGCTTCCGGGGGACAGGGGCAACCCTACGAGCAGTACTTC,CASSQASGGQGQPYEQYF,.,TRBV4-1,TRBJ2-7,TRBD1
TGCGCCAGCAGCCAAGATATTGGGGATGGCATGAACACTGAAGCTTTCTTT,CASSQDIGDGMNTEAFF,few,TRBV4-1,TRBJ1-1,.
TGTGCCAGCAGTCCGGGGGCTAATGAAAAACTGTTTTTT,CASSPGANEKLFF,.,TRBV2,TRBJ1-4,.
TGCGCCAGCAGCTTGGGTAGGGACACCGGGGAGCTGTTTTTT,CASSLGRDTGELFF,.,TRBV5-1,TRBJ2-2,.